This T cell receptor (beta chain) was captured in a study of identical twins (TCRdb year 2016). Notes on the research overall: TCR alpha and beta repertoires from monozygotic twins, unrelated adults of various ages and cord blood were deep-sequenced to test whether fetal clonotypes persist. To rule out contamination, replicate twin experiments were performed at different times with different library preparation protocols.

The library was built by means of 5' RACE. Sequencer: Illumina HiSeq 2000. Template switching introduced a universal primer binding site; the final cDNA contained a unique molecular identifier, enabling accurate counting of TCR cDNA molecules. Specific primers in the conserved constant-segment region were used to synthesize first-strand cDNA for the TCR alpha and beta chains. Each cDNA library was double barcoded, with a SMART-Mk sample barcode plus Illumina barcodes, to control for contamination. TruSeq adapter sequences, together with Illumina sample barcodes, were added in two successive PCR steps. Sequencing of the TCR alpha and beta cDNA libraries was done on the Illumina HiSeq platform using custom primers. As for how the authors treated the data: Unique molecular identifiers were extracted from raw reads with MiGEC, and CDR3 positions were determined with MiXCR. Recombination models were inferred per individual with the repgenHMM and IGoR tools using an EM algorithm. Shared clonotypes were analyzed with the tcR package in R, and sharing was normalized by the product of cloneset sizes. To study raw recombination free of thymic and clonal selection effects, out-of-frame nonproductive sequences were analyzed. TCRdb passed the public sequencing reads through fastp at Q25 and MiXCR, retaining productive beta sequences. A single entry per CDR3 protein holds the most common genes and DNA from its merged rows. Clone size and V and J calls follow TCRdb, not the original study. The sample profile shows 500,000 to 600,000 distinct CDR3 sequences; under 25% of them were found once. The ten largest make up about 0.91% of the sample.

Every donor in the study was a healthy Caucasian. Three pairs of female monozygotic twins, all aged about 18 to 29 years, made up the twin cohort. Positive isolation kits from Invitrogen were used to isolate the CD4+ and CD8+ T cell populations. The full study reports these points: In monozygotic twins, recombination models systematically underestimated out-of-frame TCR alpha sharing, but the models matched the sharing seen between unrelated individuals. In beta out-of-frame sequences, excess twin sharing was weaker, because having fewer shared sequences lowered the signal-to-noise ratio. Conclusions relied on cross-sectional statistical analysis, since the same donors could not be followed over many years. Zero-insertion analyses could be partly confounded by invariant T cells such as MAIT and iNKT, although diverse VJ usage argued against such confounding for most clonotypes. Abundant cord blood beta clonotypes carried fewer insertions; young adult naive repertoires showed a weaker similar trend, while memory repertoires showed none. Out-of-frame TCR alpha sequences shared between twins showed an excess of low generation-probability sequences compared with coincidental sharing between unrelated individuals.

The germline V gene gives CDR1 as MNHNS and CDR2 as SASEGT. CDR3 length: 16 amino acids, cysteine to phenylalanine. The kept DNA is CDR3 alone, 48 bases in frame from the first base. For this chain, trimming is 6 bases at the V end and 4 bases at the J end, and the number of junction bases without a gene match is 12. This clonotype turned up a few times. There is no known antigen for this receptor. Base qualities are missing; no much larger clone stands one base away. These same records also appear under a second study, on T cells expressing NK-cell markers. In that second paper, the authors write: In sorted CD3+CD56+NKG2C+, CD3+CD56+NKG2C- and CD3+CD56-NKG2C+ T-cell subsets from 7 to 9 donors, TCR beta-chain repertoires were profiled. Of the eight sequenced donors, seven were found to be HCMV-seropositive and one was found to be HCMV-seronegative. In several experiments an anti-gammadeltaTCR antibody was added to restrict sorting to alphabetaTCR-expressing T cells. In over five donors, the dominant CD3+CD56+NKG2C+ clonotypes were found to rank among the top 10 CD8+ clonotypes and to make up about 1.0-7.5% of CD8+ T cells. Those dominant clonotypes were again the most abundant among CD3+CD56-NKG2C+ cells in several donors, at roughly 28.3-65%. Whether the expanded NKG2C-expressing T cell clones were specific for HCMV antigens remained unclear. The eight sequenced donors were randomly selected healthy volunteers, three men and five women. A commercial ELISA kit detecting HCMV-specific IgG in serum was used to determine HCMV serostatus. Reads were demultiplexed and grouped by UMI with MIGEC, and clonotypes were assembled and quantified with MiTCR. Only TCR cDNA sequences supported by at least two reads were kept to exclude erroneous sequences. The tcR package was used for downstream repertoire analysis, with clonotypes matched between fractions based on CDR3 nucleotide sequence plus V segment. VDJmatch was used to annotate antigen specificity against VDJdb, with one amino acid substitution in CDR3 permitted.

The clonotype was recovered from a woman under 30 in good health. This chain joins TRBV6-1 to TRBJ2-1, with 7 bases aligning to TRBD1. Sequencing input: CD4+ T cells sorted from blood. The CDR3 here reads CASSFTGTALYNEQFF. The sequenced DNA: TGTGCCAGCAGCTTTACCGGGACAGCTTTATACAATGAGCAGTTCTTC.